Listed here are 18 T cell receptor beta chains from one sample, sequenced in a study of CD8+CD57+ T cells in acquired aplastic anemia listed by TCRdb under 2018. Patients chosen for sequencing had shown expansion of CD8+CD57+ cells by flow cytometry. Sequenced on an Illumina HiSeq 2000. Profiling of TCR beta VDJ combinations and CDR3 sequences used genomic DNA as the template. TCRdb reran the public reads through fastp at Q25 and MiXCR, keeping productive beta chains. One record per CDR3 amino acid sequence lists the most common genes and DNA. In this sample the table shows 150,000 to 180,000 distinct CDR3 sequences, about 54% of which occur a single time. The top ten clones comprise over 9.5% of the sample. Sequencing input: sorted CD4+, CD8+, or CD8+CD57+ T cells (not recorded which) from PBMCs. Receptors originate from a human donor with aplastic anemia.

This clonotype was seen ten or more times. CDR3 amino acids: CASSLEIDEQFF. The DNA of the CDR3 is TGCGCCAGCAGCTTGGAGATCGATGAGCAGTTCTTC. The J gene is TRBJ2-1, the V gene TRBV5-1; D gene ambiguous. The CDR3 covers 12 residues. V was clipped by 0 bases and J by 8 bases, with 6 bases between them. The germline CDR1 and CDR2 sequences are SGHRS and YFSETQ. The variable domain in full, completed from reference TRBV5-1 and TRBJ2-1, reads KAGVTQTPRYLIKTRGQQVTLSCSPISGHRSVSWYQQTPGQGLQFLFEYFSETQRNKGNFPGRFSGRQFSNSRSEMNVSTLELGDSALYLCASSLEIDEQFFGPGTRLTVL.

This chain uses TRBV2 with TRBJ1-3, with 9 bases aligning to TRBD1. The ends lost 6 bases at V and 2 bases at J; junction bases unmatched: 5. The CDR3 loop spans 15 amino acids. Germline assignment: CDR1 SNHLY and CDR2 FYNNEI. Written as DNA, the CDR3 is TGTGCCAGCAGATGGGACAGGGCCCCTGGAAACACCATATATTTT. This translates into CASRWDRAPGNTIYF.

This clonotype has a count of ten or more. The V call is TRBV6-1, the J call TRBJ1-5; possible D gene TRBD1, 5 bases. The germline CDR1 and CDR2 sequences are MNHNS and SASEGT. The CDR3 runs to 15 residues. V shed 2 bases and J shed 2 bases, with 10 bases lying between them. CDR3 sequence: CASSEMGGGNQPQHF. The CDR3 bases are TGTGCCAGCAGTGAAATGGGGGGGGGCAATCAGCCCCAGCATTTT.

The genes are TRBV19 and TRBJ1-4; no reliable D call. This CDR3 contains 13 residues. Germline loops: CDR1 LNHDA, CDR2 SQIVND (reference sequence). The V end lost 3 bases, the J end lost 7 bases, and 9 bases lay between the germline ends. The CDR3 nucleotides read TGTGCCAGTAGTATGGACCCTAGTGAAAAACTGTTTTTT. The encoded protein is CASSMDPSEKLFF.

V usage is TRBV5-6 and J usage is TRBJ2-3, with D possibly being TRBD1 (6 bases). The CDR3 contains 14 residues. Germline CDR1 and CDR2: SGHDT and YYEEEE. V gave up 4 bases and J gave up 0 bases, with 9 bases separating them. As DNA, the CDR3 is TGTGCCAGCAGCCGAGGACAGAGCACAGATACGCAGTATTTT. Encoded protein: CASSRGQSTDTQYF.

This clonotype was observed many times. The chain recombines TRBV24-1 with TRBJ2-2; 16 positions agree with TRBD2. This CDR3 is 19 amino acids long. V shed 4 bases and J 3 bases; nucleotides not matched to a gene: 7. Germline CDR1 reads KGHDR; CDR2 reads SFDVKD. Here the CDR3 DNA reads TGTGCCACCAGTGAGGGGACTAGCGGGGGGGCCTTTGACACCGGGGAGCTGTTTTTT. This translates into CATSEGTSGGAFDTGELFF.

The count of this clonotype is one. The chain recombines TRBV6-5 with TRBJ1-2; D may be TRBD1 (5 bases). This CDR3 has 15 amino acids. Germline V gene sequence: CDR1 MNHEY, CDR2 SVGAGI. V was pared by 2 bases and J by 5 bases, with 15 bases between. The CDR3 nucleotides read TGTGCCAGCAGTTACGATGGATGGGGCGAGTATGGCTACACCTTC. It codes for CASSYDGWGEYGYTF.

This clonotype occurred a few times. J is TRBJ2-7 and V is TRBV20-1, with D maybe TRBD1 (5 bases). Germline V CDR1 and CDR2: DFQATT, SNEGSKA (reference sequence). The CDR3 spans 11 residues. V dropped 4 bases and J dropped 3 bases, with 7 bases sitting between them. CDR3 residues: CSATDIYEQYF. In DNA, the CDR3 is TGCAGTGCTACGGACATCTACGAGCAGTACTTC.

In its sample, this clonotype was seen many times. The chain's CDR3 is CASSLIWVGTSGDTQYF. The DNA for the CDR3 is TGTGCCAGCAGCTTAATATGGGTAGGGACTAGCGGCGATACGCAGTATTTT. V and J are TRBV7-6 and TRBJ2-3; 11 bases are a match to TRBD2. This CDR3 spans 17 amino acids. Germline lookup yields CDR1 SGHVS and CDR2 FNYEAQ. V shed 2 bases, J shed 6 bases, and the junction held 10 bases outside the gene matches.

This chain joins TRBV2 and TRBJ2-7; D unclear. Trimming left V 6 bases short and J 3 bases short, with 9 bases between. The CDR3 covers 12 residues. Germline V gene sequence: CDR1 SNHLY, CDR2 FYNNEI. As DNA, the CDR3 is TGTGCCAGCAGGCCACAAAGCTACGAGCAGTACTTC. Protein: CASRPQSYEQYF.

The chain has TRBV2 and TRBJ2-3; D uncertain. CDR3 length equals 13 residues. From germline, CDR1 is SNHLY and CDR2 FYNNEI. The V end lost 4 bases, the J end lost 1 base, and 6 bases lay between the germline ends. CDR3 amino acids: CASSVSRTDTQYF. The CDR3 bases are TGTGCCAGCAGTGTCAGCCGCACAGATACGCAGTATTTT.

The rearrangement links TRBV10-1 to TRBJ2-2; the match to TRBD2 covers 10 bases. The CDR3 is made up of 18 amino acids. The trim removed 0 bases at V and 6 bases at J, leaving 10 bases unmatched. Germline-derived CDR1 and CDR2 are WNHNN and SYGVQD (reference sequence). CDR3 residues: CASSESGEASGSPGELFF. In nucleotides, the CDR3 is TGCGCCAGCAGTGAGTCGGGGGAGGCTAGCGGGAGTCCCGGGGAGCTGTTTTTT.

Regarding this clonotype: Just one base apart from a much larger clone, this may be a read error. The chain's CDR3 is CASSQASDSFYEQYF. The CDR3 bases are TGCGCCAGCAGCCAAGCATCGGACTCCTTCTACGAGCAGTACTTC. The rearrangement links TRBV4-1 to TRBJ2-7, with D maybe TRBD2 (5 bases). V was clipped by 1 base and J by 3 bases, with 13 bases between them. Germline lookup yields CDR1 MGHRA and CDR2 YSYEKL. The CDR3 has 15 residues.

The chain uses TRBV7-8 and TRBJ2-7; D call uncertain. Germline CDR1 reads SGHVS; CDR2 reads FQNEAQ. This CDR3 is 14 amino acids long. V dropped 1 base and J dropped 5 bases, with 12 bases sitting between them. The CDR3 DNA reads as TGTGCCAGCAGCTTAGGGACGGACGCAGACGAGCAGTACTTC. Its translation: CASSLGTDADEQYF.

The rearrangement links TRBV18 to TRBJ2-1, with 10 bases aligning to TRBD1. The CDR3 loop spans 16 amino acids. With V trimmed by 6 bases and J by 2 bases, 7 bases remained unmatched. The germline CDR1 and CDR2 sequences are KGHSH and LQKENI. The chain's CDR3 is CASSLDRGRPYNEQFF. The CDR3 DNA reads as TGTGCCAGCTCCCTGGACAGGGGGAGACCCTACAATGAGCAGTTCTTC.

The chain uses TRBV29-1 and TRBJ2-1; D call uncertain. This CDR3 spans 11 amino acids. Trimming shortened V by 2 bases and J by 10 bases, and 9 bases separated the two germline ends. The V gene's germline CDR1 is SQVTM and CDR2 ANQGSEA. For the CDR3, the DNA is TGCAGCGTTGAACCCCCCAGGGAGCAGTTCTTC. It specifies CSVEPPREQFF.

The chain employs TRBV5-6 and TRBJ1-1; D is uncertain. CDR3 size: 14 residues. Per the germline V gene, CDR1 is SGHDT and CDR2 is YYEEEE. V lost 0 bases, J lost 1 base, and 7 bases lay in between. Here the CDR3 reads CASSLALRNTEAFF. The CDR3 coding sequence is TGTGCCAGCAGCTTGGCCCTTAGGAACACTGAAGCTTTCTTT.

About this clonotype itself: Just one base apart from a much larger clone, this may be a read error. The chain employs TRBV12-3 or TRBV12-4 and TRBJ2-7; no definite D call. The CDR3 is made up of 14 amino acids. V was cut by 11 bases and J by 1 base, with 18 bases left in between. The CDR3 coding sequence is TGTGCCGGCGATGGGCCGGATTTATCCTACGAGCAGTACTTC. It is translated as CAGDGPDLSYEQYF.